This TCR beta chain is from a study of blood T cell repertoires in COVID-19. As for the study in general: COVID-19 samples from acute and convalescent phases originated in the United States, Italy and Spain. PBMCs, B-cell-depleted T cells, or T cells were the source of the cDNA or gDNA that made up the material.

CDR1 and CDR2 (germline): MNHEY, SMNVEV (reference sequence). The CDR3 runs 11 residues. Trimming took 7 bases from V and 3 from J, leaving 6 bases between them. How the authors handled the data: Reference gene primers were amplified, and this amplification served to estimate nucleated cell counts. Generated by immunoSEQ multiplex PCR, the TCRdb table keeps only in-frame clones and is missing some. The V and J calls and the clone size are those of that table, but D and trimming were determined from the DNA. The sample records under 200,000 clones, approximately 85% being singletons. The specimen was peripheral blood. This TCR was recovered from an elderly woman with acute or convalescent COVID-19. The V call is TRBV27, the J call TRBJ2-5; D remains ambiguous. The CDR3 sequence is CASKQKETQYF. CDR3 in DNA: TGTGCCAGCAAACAAAAAGAGACCCAGTACTTC.